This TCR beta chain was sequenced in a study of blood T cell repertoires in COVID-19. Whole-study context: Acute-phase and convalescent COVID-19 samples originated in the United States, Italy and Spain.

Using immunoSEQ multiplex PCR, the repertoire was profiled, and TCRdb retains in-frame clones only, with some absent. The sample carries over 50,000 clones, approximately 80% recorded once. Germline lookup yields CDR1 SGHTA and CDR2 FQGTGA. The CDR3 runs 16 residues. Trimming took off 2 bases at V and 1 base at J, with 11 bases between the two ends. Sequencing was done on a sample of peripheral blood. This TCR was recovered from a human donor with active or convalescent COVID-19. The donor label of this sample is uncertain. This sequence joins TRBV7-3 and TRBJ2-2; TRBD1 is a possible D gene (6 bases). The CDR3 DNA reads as TGTGCCAGCAGCTTACGAAGGACAGTGAACACCGGGGAGCTGTTTTTT. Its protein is CASSLRRTVNTGELFF.